The T cell receptor beta chain under discussion was sequenced for a study of radiotherapy plus CTLA-4 blockade in lung cancer. The study's findings and limits: Response, reportedly, was best predicted by interferon-beta along with early blood T cell clone dynamics.

Only in-frame clones appear in the TCRdb table, and some are missing; sequencing was by immunoSEQ multiplex PCR. The data hold tens of thousands of clones, with about 78% observed a single time. To note about this clone: The antigen remains unidentified.

There are 14 residues in the CDR3. Germline V gives CDR1 SGHRS, CDR2 YFSETQ. V shed 0 bases and J shed 8 bases, with 14 bases lying between them. The specimen was peripheral blood, collected from a patient treated with radiotherapy plus ipilimumab. The TCR sequence derives from a human donor with non-small cell lung cancer who had a partial response to radiotherapy plus ipilimumab. Some clones in this sample may be carry-over from other donors' samples. The chain recombines TRBV5-1 with TRBJ1-2, with a weak D call TRBD1 (5 bases). The CDR3, as DNA: TGCGCCAGCAGCTTGGGGGACTCTCCGGGGGGCTACACCTTC. Amino acid sequence: CASSLGDSPGGYTF. The full variable domain, with the rest looked up from reference TRBV5-1 and TRBJ1-2, is KAGVTQTPRYLIKTRGQQVTLSCSPISGHRSVSWYQQTPGQGLQFLFEYFSETQRNKGNFPGRFSGRQFSNSRSEMNVSTLELGDSALYLCASSLGDSPGGYTFGSGTRLTVV.